This TCR beta chain was captured by sequencing in a study of blood T cells in healthy people across ages. This CDR3 comprises 17 residues. V dropped 2 bases and J dropped 4 bases, with 21 bases sitting between them. Germline V CDR1 and CDR2: SGHRS, YFSETQ. This clonotype was detected a few times. A second PCR, run for about 7 to 11 cycles, used a sample-barcoded 5' primer plus a J-beta primer mix. CDR3-containing paired-end reads numbering at least 2.5 million came from each sample. TCRdb analysed the 5' RACE reads with MiXCR anew, one entry per CDR3 protein. The table shows approximately 680,000 distinct CDR3 sequences, with 32% occurring only once.

The origin of this receptor is a woman at least 80 years old in good health. The source material was blood. The V gene is TRBV5-1, the J gene TRBJ2-5; D possibly uses TRBD1 or TRBD2 (5 bases each). This CDR3 is CASSFGDESGEGETQYF. CDR3 coding DNA: TGCGCCAGCAGCTTTGGGGACGAAAGCGGCGAGGGAGAGACCCAGTACTTC.